Detailed here is one T cell receptor (beta chain). In the authors' methods: Cell counts per sample came from amplifying reference gene primers. Profiling relied on immunoSEQ multiplex PCR, and the TCRdb table lists in-frame clones only, not all of them. For V, J and clone size, that table is used; D and trimming come from the DNA. The table lists about 220,000 clones, 70% to 90% of them singletons. CDR3 length: 16 residues. V was pared by 0 bases and J by 2 bases, with 3 bases of the junction left unmatched. The germline V gene has CDR1 SGHVS and CDR2 FNYEAQ. This sample is part of a study of blood T cell repertoires in COVID-19. Turning to the study itself: Researchers got acute and convalescent COVID-19 samples from the United States, Italy and Spain. Nucleic acid was either cDNA or gDNA, and it came from T cells, B-cell-depleted T cells, or PBMCs.

This chain connects TRBV7-6 to TRBJ2-3, with 9 bases lining up with TRBD1. This TCR was recovered from a man in his fifties who had recovered from COVID-19. The source material was peripheral blood. CDR3: CASSLAGQGTTDTQYF. The CDR3 DNA sequence: TGTGCCAGCAGCTTAGCCGGACAGGGGACCACAGATACGCAGTATTTT. Filled out from reference TRBV7-6 and TRBJ2-3, the complete variable domain reads GAGVSQSPRYKVTKRGQDVALRCDPISGHVSLYWYRQALGQGPEFLTYFNYEAQQDKSGLPNDRFSAERPEGSISTLTIQRTEQRDSAMYRCASSLAGQGTTDTQYFGPGTRLTVL.